The source of this T cell receptor beta chain is a study of blood T cell repertoires in COVID-19 (dated by TCRdb to the early 2020s). A note on the overall study: The collaborator samples originated in the United States, Italy and Spain and spanned the acute and convalescent phases of COVID-19. The dataset comprised deeply sampled blood TCRbeta repertoires from subjects exposed to, actively infected with, or recovered from COVID-19. Sample metadata almost always included a de-identified subject ID, COVID-19 status, age in years and sex. The samples were drawn from two sources: the first 160 participants of the ongoing ImmuneRACE study, and approximately 1,300 subjects contributed by 6 global collaborators. The repertoires were released in a freely available public database meant as a resource for research on the immune response to SARS-CoV-2. Where available, HLA class I and class II types were taken from metadata supplied by the sample provider and were not determined by assay-based typing. The material from the prospective study consisted of cDNA or gDNA derived from T cells, B-cell-depleted T cells, or PBMCs.

Turning to this clone: The antigen this receptor binds is unknown. Per-base quality was not reported, and no clone a single base away is much larger than it.

Study-wide conclusions, independent of this receptor: The amount of clinical and demographic metadata varied by source and participant and was provided uncurated.

CDR1 and CDR2, looked up from the germline V gene, are KGHSH and LQKENI. V trim: 3 bases; J trim: 7 bases; unmatched bases: 2. Counted from cysteine to phenylalanine, this CDR3 has 14 amino acids. The only DNA kept is the CDR3, 42 bases in frame from the first base. Each collaborating institution followed its own protocols to collect whole blood in K2EDTA tubes. For TCRbeta analysis, collaborator samples were shipped as frozen whole blood, as isolated PBMCs, or as DNA extracted from either sample type. The immunoSEQ Assay, a bias-controlled multiplex PCR, was used to amplify TCRbeta CDR3 regions from genomic DNA. Per the authors' processing: The number of nucleated cells in each sample was estimated from the amplification of reference gene primers within the assay. Sequence reads were collapsed and filtered to measure the absolute abundance of every unique TCRbeta CDR3 rearrangement. Productive Simpson clonality was computed per sample as the square root of Simpson's diversity index over productive rearrangements. TCRdb holds this immuneACCESS table with in-frame rearrangements only. Some clones are missing; in checked studies, unresolved V genes explain under half, and the rest has no known cause. The V and J calls and clone size were taken over from that table, and D and trimming were inferred from the DNA. The sample table lists roughly 70,000 clones, around 83% of them with a count of one. In total, the top ten clones hold roughly 3.6% of the sample.

The V and J genes are TRBV18 and TRBJ2-1; 11 central nucleotides agree with TRBD2. The receptor was derived from a man between 65 and 85 years old with active COVID-19. Sequencing was carried out using peripheral blood. The CDR3 protein sequence reads: CASSPTSGVNEQFF. The nucleotide sequence reads TGTGCCAGCTCACCGACTAGCGGGGTGAATGAGCAGTTCTTC. The CDR3, completed at both ends by the reference TRBV18 and TRBJ2-1 genes, gives the full variable domain NAGVMQNPRHLVRRRGQEARLRCSPMKGHSHVYWYRQLPEEGLKFMVYLQKENIIDESGMPKERFSAEFPKEGPSILRIQQVVRGDSAAYFCASSPTSGVNEQFFGPGTRLTVL.